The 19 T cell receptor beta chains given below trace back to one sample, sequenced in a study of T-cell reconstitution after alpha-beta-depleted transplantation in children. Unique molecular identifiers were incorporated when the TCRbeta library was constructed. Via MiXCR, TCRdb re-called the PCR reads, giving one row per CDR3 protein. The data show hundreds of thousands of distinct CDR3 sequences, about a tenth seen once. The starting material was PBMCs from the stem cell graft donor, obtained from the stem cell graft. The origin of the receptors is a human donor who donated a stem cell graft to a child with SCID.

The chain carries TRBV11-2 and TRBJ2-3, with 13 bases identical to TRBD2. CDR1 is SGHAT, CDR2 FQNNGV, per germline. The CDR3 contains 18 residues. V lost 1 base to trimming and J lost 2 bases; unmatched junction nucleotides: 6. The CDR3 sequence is CASSLGWTSGGPTDTQYF. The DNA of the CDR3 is TGTGCCAGCAGCTTAGGGTGGACTAGCGGGGGCCCCACAGATACGCAGTATTTT.

CDR3: CASSRTSGGTFSYEQYF. CDR3 nucleotides: TGCGCCAGCAGCAGGACTAGCGGGGGGACCTTCTCCTACGAGCAGTACTTC. J is TRBJ2-7 and V is TRBV5-1; 14 bases line up with TRBD2. The germline CDR1 and CDR2 sequences are SGHRS and YFSETQ. The CDR3 runs 17 residues. The V segment lost 4 bases and the J segment 0 bases; nucleotides outside the gene matches: 6.

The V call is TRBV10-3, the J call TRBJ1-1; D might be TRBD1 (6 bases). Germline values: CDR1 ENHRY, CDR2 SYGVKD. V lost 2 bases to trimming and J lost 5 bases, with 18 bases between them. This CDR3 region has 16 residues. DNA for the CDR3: TGTGCCATCAGTGAGCCAAGGAGGGGGACCGGGACTGAAGCTTTCTTT. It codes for CAISEPRRGTGTEAFF.

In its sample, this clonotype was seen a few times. This CDR3 reads CASSLEKDTDTQYF. The DNA of the CDR3 is TGCGCCAGCAGCTTGGAGAAAGACACAGATACGCAGTATTTT. The rearrangement joins TRBV5-1 to TRBJ2-3, with D uncertain. Germline-derived CDR1 and CDR2 are SGHRS and YFSETQ. CDR3 length: 14 amino acids. The V gene lost 0 bases and the J gene lost 2 bases, with 7 bases spanning the gap.

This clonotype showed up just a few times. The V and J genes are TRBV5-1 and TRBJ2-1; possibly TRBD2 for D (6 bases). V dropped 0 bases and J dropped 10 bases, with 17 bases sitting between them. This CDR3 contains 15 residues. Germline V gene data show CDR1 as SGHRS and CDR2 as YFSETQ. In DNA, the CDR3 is TGCGCCAGCAGCTTGGAAGGTAGCGGTCCCCTCGAGCAGTTCTTC. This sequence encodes CASSLEGSGPLEQFF.

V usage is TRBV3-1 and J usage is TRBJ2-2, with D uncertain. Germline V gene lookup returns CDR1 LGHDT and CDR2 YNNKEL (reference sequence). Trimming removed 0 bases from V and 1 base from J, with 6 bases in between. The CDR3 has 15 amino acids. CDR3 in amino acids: CASSQEGQNTGELFF. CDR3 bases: TGTGCCAGCAGCCAAGAAGGCCAGAACACCGGGGAGCTGTTTTTT.

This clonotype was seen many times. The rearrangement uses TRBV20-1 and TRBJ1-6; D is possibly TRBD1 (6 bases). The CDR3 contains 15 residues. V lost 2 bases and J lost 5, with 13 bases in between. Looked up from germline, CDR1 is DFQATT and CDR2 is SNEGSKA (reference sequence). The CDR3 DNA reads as TGCAGTGCTAGACCTGGGACAAGCAATAATTCACCCCTCCACTTT. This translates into CSARPGTSNNSPLHF.

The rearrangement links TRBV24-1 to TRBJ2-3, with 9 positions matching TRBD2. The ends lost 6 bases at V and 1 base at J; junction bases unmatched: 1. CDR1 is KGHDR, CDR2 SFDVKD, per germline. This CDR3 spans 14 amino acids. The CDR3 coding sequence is TGTGCCACCAGTAAGCGGGGGGGCACAGATACGCAGTATTTT. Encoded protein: CATSKRGGTDTQYF.

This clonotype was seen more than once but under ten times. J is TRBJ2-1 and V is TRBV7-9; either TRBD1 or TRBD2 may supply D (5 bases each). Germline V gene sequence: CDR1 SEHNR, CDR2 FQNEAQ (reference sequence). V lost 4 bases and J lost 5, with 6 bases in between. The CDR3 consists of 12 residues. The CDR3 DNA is TGTGCCAGCAGCTGGGGGAACAATGAGCAGTTCTTC. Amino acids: CASSWGNNEQFF.

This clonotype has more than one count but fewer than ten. The CDR3 is CASRPSSGDSEQYF. As DNA, the CDR3 is TGTGCCAGCAGGCCCAGCTCGGGGGATTCCGAGCAGTACTTC. J is TRBJ2-7 and V is TRBV12-3 or TRBV12-4; the D gene is possibly TRBD2 (6 bases). V lost 6 bases to trimming and J lost 6 bases, with 18 bases between them. The CDR3 runs 14 residues.

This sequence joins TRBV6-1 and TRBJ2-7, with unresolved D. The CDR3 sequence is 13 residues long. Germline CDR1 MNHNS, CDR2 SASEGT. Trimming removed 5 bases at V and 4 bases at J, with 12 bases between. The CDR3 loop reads CASSPGRIYEQYF. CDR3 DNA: TGTGCCAGCAGTCCCGGAAGGATATACGAGCAGTACTTC.

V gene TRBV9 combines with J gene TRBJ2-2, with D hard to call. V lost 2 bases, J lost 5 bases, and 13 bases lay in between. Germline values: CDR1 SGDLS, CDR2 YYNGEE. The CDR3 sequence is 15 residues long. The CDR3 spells CASSVDPLKTGELFF. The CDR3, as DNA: TGTGCCAGCAGCGTGGATCCATTAAAGACCGGGGAGCTGTTTTTT.

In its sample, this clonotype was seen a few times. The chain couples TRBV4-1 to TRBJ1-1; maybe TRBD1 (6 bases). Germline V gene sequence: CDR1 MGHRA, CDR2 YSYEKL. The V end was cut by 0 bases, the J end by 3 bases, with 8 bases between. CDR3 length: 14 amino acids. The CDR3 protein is CASSQEPGDTEAFF. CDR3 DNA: TGCGCCAGCAGCCAAGAACCAGGGGACACTGAAGCTTTCTTT.

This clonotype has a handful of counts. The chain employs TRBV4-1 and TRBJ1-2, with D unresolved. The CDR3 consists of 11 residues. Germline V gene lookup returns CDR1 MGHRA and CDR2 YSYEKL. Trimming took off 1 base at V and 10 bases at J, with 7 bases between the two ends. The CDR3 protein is CASSQVNDYTF. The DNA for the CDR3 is TGCGCCAGCAGCCAAGTGAATGACTACACCTTC.

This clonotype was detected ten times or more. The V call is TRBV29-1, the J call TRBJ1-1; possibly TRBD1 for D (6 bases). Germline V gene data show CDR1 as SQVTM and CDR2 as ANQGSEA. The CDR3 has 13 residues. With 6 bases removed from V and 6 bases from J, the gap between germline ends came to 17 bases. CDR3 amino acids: CSVQQGGSAEAFF. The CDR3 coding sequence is TGCAGCGTCCAACAGGGAGGATCCGCTGAAGCTTTCTTT.

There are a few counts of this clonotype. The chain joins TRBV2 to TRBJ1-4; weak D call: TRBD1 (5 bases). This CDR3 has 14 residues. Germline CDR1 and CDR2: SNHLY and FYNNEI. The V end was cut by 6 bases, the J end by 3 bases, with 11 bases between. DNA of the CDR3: TGTGCCAGCAGAACGGGGGAAGCTAATGAAAAACTGTTTTTT. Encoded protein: CASRTGEANEKLFF.

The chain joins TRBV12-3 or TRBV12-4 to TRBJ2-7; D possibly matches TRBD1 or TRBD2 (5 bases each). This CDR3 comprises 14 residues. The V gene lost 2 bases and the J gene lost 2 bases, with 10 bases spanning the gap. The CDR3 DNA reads TGTGCCAGCAGTTTAATGGGGGAAACCTACGAGCAGTACTTC. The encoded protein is CASSLMGETYEQYF.

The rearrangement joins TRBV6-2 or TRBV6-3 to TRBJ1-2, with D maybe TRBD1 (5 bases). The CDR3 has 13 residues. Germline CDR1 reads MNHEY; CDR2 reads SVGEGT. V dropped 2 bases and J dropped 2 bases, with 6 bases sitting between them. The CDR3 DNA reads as TGTGCCAGCAGTTACCGGGACAACTATGGCTACACCTTC. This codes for CASSYRDNYGYTF.

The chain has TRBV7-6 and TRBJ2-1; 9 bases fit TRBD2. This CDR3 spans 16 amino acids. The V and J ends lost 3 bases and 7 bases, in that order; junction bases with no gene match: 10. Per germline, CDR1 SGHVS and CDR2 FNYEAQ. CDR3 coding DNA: TGTGCCAGCAGCTTTACAAGCGGGGGGCCCTCAAATGAGCAGTTCTTC. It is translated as CASSFTSGGPSNEQFF. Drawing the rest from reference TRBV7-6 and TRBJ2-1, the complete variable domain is GAGVSQSPRYKVTKRGQDVALRCDPISGHVSLYWYRQALGQGPEFLTYFNYEAQQDKSGLPNDRFSAERPEGSISTLTIQRTEQRDSAMYRCASSFTSGGPSNEQFFGPGTRLTVL.